The 3 T cell receptor beta chains below come from one sample, sequenced in a study of human T cells and chemical hapten exposure. TCRdb processed the RACE reads anew with MiXCR; each CDR3 protein has one entry. Of about 400,000 distinct CDR3 sequences detected, roughly 6.3% appear once; the ten largest clones hold around 5.6%. Time point specified: patch test 2, 6 weeks after DPC sensitization. Documented treatment: therapeutic diphenylcyclopropenone sensitization with weekly scalp DPC. The starting material was whole blood, obtained in connection with sensitization to the hapten diphenylcyclopropenone (DPC). The receptor set was obtained from a woman under 30 with alopecia areata. Some clones in this sample may be carry-over from other donors' samples.

The chain joins TRBV10-3 to TRBJ1-1, with D maybe TRBD1 (5 bases). The CDR3 is made up of 16 amino acids. The germline V gene has CDR1 ENHRY and CDR2 SYGVKD. V gave up 10 bases and J gave up 0 bases, with 21 bases separating them. The CDR3 nucleotides are TGTGCCACCTGGGAGACAATCCGGGGCCTGAACACTGAAGCTTTCTTT. Translation: CATWETIRGLNTEAFF.

This clonotype has at least ten counts. J is TRBJ2-3 and V is TRBV20-1, with 12 nucleotides matching TRBD2. The CDR3 totals 15 residues. Per the germline V gene, CDR1 is DFQATT and CDR2 is SNEGSKA (reference sequence). V dropped 2 bases and J dropped 7; count of bases not matched to a gene: 7. The CDR3 nucleotides read TGCAGTGCTAGACCCCCTAGCGGGGGGGCGTATACGCAGTATTTT. The encoded protein is CSARPPSGGAYTQYF.

The V and J genes are TRBV4-2 and TRBJ2-3, with 11 bases matching TRBD2. The V gene's germline CDR1 is LGHNA and CDR2 YNFKEQ. V lost 0 bases, J lost 7 bases, and 9 bases stayed unmatched. The CDR3 extends over 17 amino acids. CDR3 bases: TGTGCCAGCAGCCAAGAGGTAGTAGCGGGGGGGCGAAATACGCAGTATTTT. It encodes CASSQEVVAGGRNTQYF.